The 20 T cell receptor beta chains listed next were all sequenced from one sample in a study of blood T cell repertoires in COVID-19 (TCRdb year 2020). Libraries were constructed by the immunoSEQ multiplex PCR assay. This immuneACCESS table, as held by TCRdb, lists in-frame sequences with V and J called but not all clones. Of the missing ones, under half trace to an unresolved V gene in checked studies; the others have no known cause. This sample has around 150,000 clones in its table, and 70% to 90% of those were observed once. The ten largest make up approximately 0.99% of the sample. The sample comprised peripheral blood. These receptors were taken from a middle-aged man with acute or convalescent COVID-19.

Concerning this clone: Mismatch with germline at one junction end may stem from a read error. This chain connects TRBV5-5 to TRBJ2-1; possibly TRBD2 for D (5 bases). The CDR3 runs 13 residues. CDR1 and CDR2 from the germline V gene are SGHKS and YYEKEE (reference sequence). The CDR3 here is CASTLGVSNEQFF. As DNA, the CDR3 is TGTGCCAGCACCTTGGGAGTTAGCAATGAGCAGTTCTTC.

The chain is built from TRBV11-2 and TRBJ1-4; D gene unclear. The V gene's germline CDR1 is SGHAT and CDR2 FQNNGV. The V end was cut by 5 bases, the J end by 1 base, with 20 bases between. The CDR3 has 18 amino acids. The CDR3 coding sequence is TGTGCCAGCAGCGCGGACCGGGCCCGGGGAGAAACTAATGAAAAACTGTTTTTT. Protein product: CASSADRARGETNEKLFF.

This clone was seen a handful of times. This CDR3 reads CASSGDREGKVEQFF. CDR3 in DNA: TGTGCCAGCAGTGGCGACAGGGAAGGGAAAGTGGAGCAGTTCTTC. This chain connects TRBV2 to TRBJ2-1; the match to TRBD1 covers 7 bases. CDR1 is SNHLY, CDR2 FYNNEI, per germline. The CDR3 runs to 15 residues. Germline trimming cut 4 bases from V and 10 bases from J; bases unmatched to any gene: 13.

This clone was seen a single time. The CDR3 sequence: CASKDWMNTEAFF. The CDR3 bases are TGTGCCAGTAAAGACTGGATGAACACTGAAGCTTTCTTT. The V call is TRBV19, the J call TRBJ1-1, with D uncertain. The CDR3 runs 13 residues. Germline loops: CDR1 LNHDA, CDR2 SQIVND (reference sequence). V was trimmed by 7 bases and J by 0 bases, leaving 9 bases between them.

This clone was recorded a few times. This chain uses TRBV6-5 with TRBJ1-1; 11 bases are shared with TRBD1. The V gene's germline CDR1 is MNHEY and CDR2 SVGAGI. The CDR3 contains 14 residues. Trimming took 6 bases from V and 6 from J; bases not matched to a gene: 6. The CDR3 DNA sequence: TGTGCCAGCAGGCTGGACAGGGGGCGGGCTGAAGCTTTCTTT. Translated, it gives CASRLDRGRAEAFF.

The DNA for the CDR3 is TGTGCCAGCAGGAAACAGGGGACCCCTGAAGCTTTCTTT. As protein: CASRKQGTPEAFF. J is TRBJ1-1 and V is TRBV27; 7 bases are a match to TRBD1. Germline V CDR1 and CDR2: MNHEY, SMNVEV (reference sequence). J gave up 6 bases and V 6 bases, and 7 bases lay outside the gene matches. This CDR3 has 13 amino acids.

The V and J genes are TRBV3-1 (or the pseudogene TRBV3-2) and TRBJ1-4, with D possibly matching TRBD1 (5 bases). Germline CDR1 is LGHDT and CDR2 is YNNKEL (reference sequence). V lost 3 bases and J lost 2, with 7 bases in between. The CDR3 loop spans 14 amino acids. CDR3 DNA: TGTGCCAGCAGCCAGAGACAGACTAATGAAAAACTGTTTTTT. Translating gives CASSQRQTNEKLFF.

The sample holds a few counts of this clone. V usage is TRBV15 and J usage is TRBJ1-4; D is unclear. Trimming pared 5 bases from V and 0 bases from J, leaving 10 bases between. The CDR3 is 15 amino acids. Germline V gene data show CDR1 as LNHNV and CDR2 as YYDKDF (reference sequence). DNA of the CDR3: TGTGCCACCAGCGGCTCAGTCGCAACTAATGAAAAACTGTTTTTT. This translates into CATSGSVATNEKLFF. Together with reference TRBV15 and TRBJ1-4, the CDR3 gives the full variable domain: DAMVIQNPRYQVTQFGKPVTLSCSQTLNHNVMYWYQQKSSQAPKLLFHYYDKDFNNEADTPDNFQSRRPNTSFCFLDIRSPGLGDTAMYLCATSGSVATNEKLFFGSGTQLSVL.

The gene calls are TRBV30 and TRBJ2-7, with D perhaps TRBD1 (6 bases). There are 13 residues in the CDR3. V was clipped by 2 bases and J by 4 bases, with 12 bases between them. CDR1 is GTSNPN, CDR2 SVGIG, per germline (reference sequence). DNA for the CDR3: TGTGCCTGGAGTAAGGGGCAGGGGTACGAGCAGTACTTC. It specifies CAWSKGQGYEQYF.

The CDR3 sequence: CASSDLRDSLNTEAFF. As DNA, the CDR3 is TGTGCCAGCAGTGACCTTAGGGACAGCCTGAACACTGAAGCTTTCTTT. This chain uses TRBV6-4 with TRBJ1-1; 7 nucleotides agree with TRBD1. There are 16 residues in the CDR3. Germline-derived CDR1 and CDR2 are MRHNA and SNTAGT. V gave up 2 bases and J gave up 0 bases; unmatched junction bases: 6.

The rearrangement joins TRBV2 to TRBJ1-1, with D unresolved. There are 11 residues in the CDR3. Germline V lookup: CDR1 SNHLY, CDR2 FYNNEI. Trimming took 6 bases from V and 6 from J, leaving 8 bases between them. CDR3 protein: CASRGRAEAFF. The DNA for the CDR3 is TGTGCCAGCAGGGGGAGGGCTGAAGCTTTCTTT.

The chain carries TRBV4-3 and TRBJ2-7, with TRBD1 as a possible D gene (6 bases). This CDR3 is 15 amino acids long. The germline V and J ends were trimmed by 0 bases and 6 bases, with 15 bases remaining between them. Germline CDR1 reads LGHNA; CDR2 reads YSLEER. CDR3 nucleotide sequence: TGCGCCAGCAGCCAAGATATGGGGGCGCAGAGCGAGCAGTACTTC. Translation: CASSQDMGAQSEQYF.

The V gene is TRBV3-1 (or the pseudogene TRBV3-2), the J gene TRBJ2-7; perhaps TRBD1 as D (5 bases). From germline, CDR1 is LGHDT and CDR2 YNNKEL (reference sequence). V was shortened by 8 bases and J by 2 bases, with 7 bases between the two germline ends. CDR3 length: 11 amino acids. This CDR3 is CASATAYEQYF. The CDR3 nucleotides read TGTGCCAGCGCGACAGCCTACGAGCAGTACTTC.

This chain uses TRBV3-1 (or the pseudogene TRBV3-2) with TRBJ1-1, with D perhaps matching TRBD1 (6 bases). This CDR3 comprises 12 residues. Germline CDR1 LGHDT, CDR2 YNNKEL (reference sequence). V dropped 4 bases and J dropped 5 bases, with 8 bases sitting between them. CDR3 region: CASSLGTTEAFF. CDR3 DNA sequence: TGTGCCAGCAGCCTCGGGACAACTGAAGCTTTCTTT.

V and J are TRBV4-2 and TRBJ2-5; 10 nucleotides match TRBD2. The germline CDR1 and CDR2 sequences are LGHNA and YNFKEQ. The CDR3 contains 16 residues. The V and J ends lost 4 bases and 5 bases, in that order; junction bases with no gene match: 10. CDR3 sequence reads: CASSLEQAGGWETQYF. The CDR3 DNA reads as TGTGCCAGCAGCCTTGAGCAAGCGGGGGGGTGGGAGACCCAGTACTTC.

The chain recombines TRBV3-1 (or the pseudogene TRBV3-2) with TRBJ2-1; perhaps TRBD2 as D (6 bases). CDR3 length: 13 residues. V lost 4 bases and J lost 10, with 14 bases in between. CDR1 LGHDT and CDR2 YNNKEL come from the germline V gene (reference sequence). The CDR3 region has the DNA TGTGCCAGCAGCCTCATAGCGGTAGGCGAGCAGTTCTTC. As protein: CASSLIAVGEQFF.

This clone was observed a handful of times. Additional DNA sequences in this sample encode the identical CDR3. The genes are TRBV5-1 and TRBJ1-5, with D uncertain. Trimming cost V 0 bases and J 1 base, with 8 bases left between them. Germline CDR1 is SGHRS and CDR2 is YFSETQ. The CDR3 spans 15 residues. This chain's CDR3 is CASSLVGDSNQPQHF. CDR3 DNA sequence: TGCGCCAGCAGCTTGGTTGGAGACAGCAATCAGCCCCAGCATTTT.

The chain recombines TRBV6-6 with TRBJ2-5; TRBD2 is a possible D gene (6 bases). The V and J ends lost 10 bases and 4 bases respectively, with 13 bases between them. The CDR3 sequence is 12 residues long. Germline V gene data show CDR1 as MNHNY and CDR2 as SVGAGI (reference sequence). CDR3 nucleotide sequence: TGTGCCACCGGCCCCGGGGGAGAGACCCAGTACTTC. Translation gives CATGPGGETQYF.

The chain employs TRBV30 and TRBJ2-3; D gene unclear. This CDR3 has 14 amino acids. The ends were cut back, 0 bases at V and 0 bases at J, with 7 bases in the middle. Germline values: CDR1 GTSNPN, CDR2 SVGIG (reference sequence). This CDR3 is CAWSVLISTDTQYF. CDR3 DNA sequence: TGTGCCTGGAGTGTACTTATCAGCACAGATACGCAGTATTTT.

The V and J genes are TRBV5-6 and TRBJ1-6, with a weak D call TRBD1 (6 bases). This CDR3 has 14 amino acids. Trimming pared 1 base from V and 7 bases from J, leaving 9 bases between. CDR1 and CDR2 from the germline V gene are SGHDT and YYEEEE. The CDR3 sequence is CASSLQGWNSPLHF. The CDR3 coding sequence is TGTGCCAGCAGCTTGCAGGGGTGGAATTCACCCCTCCACTTT.